A selection of T cell receptor beta chains follows, all from one sample in a study of T cell changes during pregnancy in multiple sclerosis. Profiled with immunoSEQ multiplex PCR; TCRdb holds only in-frame clones, not every one. Altogether 30,000 or so clones are present, 75% to 95% being singletons, with the ten largest covering about 3.9%. The sequenced sample was CD8+ T cells from peripheral blood mononuclear cells, obtained in the second trimester of pregnancy. Receptor source: a female donor in good health, enrolled as a control in a pregnancy study. Each CDR3 is given with its conserved first and last residue. A D gene is named only where the DNA matches it firmly. A row's size may be missing; if present it is once, few, many or a size class.

size	D	V	J	CDR3	DNA
once	NA	TRBV27	TRBJ2-3	CASSIGGDTQYF	TGTGCCAGCAGTATCGGGGGAGATACGCAGTATTTT
NA	TRBD1	TRBV7-9	TRBJ1-2	CASSASGTGVGGYTF	TGCGCCAGCAGCGCCTCCGGGACAGGGGTAGGTGGCTACACCTTC
NA	TRBD1	TRBV7-2	TRBJ1-1	CASSYPEGTGNTEAFF	TGTGCCAGCAGCTATCCAGAGGGGACAGGGAATACTGAAGCTTTCTTT
NA	NA	TRBV12-5	TRBJ1-5	CASGLVRVGSLNQPQHF	TGTGCTAGTGGTTTGGTACGAGTGGGGAGTCTCAATCAGCCCCAGCATTTT
NA	NA	TRBV6-5	TRBJ2-7	CASSCHRLAGRYEQYF	TGTGCCAGCAGTTGCCACCGTCTGGCAGGGCGGTACGAGCAGTACTTC
once	TRBD1	TRBV9	TRBJ2-3	CASSPQGEDTDTQYF	TGTGCCAGCAGCCCTCAGGGGGAAGACACAGATACGCAGTATTTT
NA	TRBD1	TRBV4-1	TRBJ1-3	CASSQGQGSGNTIYF	TGCGCCAGCAGCCAAGGACAGGGATCTGGAAACACCATATATTTT
NA	TRBD2	TRBV6-5	TRBJ2-1	CASSYFLAGTYNEQFF	TGTGCCAGCAGTTATTTCCTAGCGGGGACTTACAATGAGCAGTTCTTC
NA	TRBD1	TRBV5-4	TRBJ1-2	CASSFGTGYGYTF	TGTGCCAGCAGCTTTGGGACAGGGTACGGCTACACCTTC
NA	NA	TRBV7-9	TRBJ2-5	CASSLGISGETQYF	TGTGCCAGCAGCTTAGGGATTTCAGGGGAGACCCAGTACTTC
NA	NA	TRBV12-5	TRBJ2-1	CASGTRGSGPWGSYNEQFF	TGTGCTAGTGGCACCCGTGGTAGCGGTCCGTGGGGTTCCTACAATGAGCAGTTCTTC
NA	NA	TRBV6-1	TRBJ1-2	CASSEGQHYGYTF	TGTGCCAGCAGTGAAGGACAGCACTATGGCTACACCTTC
NA	NA	TRBV11-2	TRBJ2-7	CASSLSQGGHEQYF	TGTGCCAGCAGCTTAAGTCAGGGGGGCCACGAGCAGTACTTC